Listed below are T cell receptor beta chains from one sample, sequenced in a study of radiation and T cells in renal cell carcinoma. TCRdb's table, derived via immunoSEQ multiplex PCR, lists solely in-frame clones and lacks some. This table holds tens of thousands of clones, around 72% found once. This specimen was blood, taken from a patient whose treatment included radiotherapy and nephrectomy. Receptor source: a man in his sixties with renal cell carcinoma. The CDR3 runs from the conserved cysteine through the conserved F or W.

v_call: TRBV5-1
cdr3_aa: CASSPGQSSSTDTQYF

v_call: TRBV28
cdr3_aa: CASRDSGRTDTQYF

v_call: TRBV4-1
cdr3_aa: CASSQDGLAENTGELFF

v_call: TRBV19
cdr3_aa: CASSKAGVWQETQYF

v_call: TRBV6-5
cdr3_aa: CASSYVRETGELFF

v_call: TRBV28
cdr3_aa: CASTPPSGRISEQFF

v_call: TRBV7-9
cdr3_aa: CASSLTGSNTEAFF

v_call: TRBV5-8
cdr3_aa: CASSLASGRANEQFF

v_call: TRBV7-2
cdr3_aa: CASSLVSGGALNTQYF

v_call: TRBV9
cdr3_aa: CASSAPEDQETQYF

v_call: TRBV7-9
cdr3_aa: CASSWNENTEAFF

v_call: TRBV6-6
cdr3_aa: CASSYSLTGTEGYTF